Shown below are 13 T cell receptor beta chains from a single sample sequenced in a study of T cells after yellow fever vaccination (dated 2019 in TCRdb). Library construction relied on 5' RACE. This sample was sequenced with an Illumina HiSeq 2500. TCRdb took the public reads, trimmed them with fastp at Q25, ran MiXCR for clone calling and kept in-frame beta chains. CDR3 protein sequences are deduplicated, and each keeps its most common genes and DNA. The table for this sample lists 400,000 or so distinct CDR3 sequences; roughly 12% of them were counted only once. Of the sample, less than 20% falls within the top ten clones. Explained via the paper, the treatment or condition label denotes: live attenuated yellow fever vaccine strain. This specimen was PBMCs, taken on the day of the first yellow fever vaccination. These receptors were taken from a man aged 18 to 30 who received the YFV17D yellow fever vaccine.

This clonotype was counted between two and nine times. The chain employs TRBV12-3 or TRBV12-4 and TRBJ2-7; TRBD2 might be the D (7 bases). V was clipped by 2 bases and J by 6 bases, with 17 bases between them. The CDR3 sequence is 15 residues long. The CDR3 spells CASSLMGRGGGEQYF. CDR3 sequence (DNA): TGTGCCAGCAGTTTAATGGGTAGGGGGGGCGGCGAGCAGTACTTC.

This clonotype occurred many times. Here the CDR3 reads CASSYRGTTEAFF. The CDR3 DNA reads as TGTGCCAGCAGTTATAGAGGAACCACTGAAGCTTTCTTT. The chain employs TRBV6-2 or TRBV6-3 and TRBJ1-1; D unresolved. Germline V gives CDR1 MNHEY, CDR2 SVGEGT. The CDR3 contains 13 residues. With 3 bases removed from V and 4 bases from J, the gap between germline ends came to 9 bases.

V usage is TRBV28 and J usage is TRBJ1-1; the D gene is possibly TRBD1 (6 bases). Between the trimmed V and J ends, which lost 6 bases and 5 bases, there was a span of 13 bases. Germline V gene lookup returns CDR1 MDHEN and CDR2 SYDVKM. This CDR3 is built from 13 residues. CDR3 in amino acids: CASSSGARTEAFF. DNA of the CDR3: TGTGCCAGCAGCTCAGGGGCTCGGACTGAAGCTTTCTTT.

The V gene is TRBV20-1, the J gene TRBJ2-3; D remains unclear. This CDR3 contains 14 residues. V was shortened by 0 bases and J by 0 bases, with 7 bases between the two germline ends. Germline V gene lookup returns CDR1 DFQATT and CDR2 SNEGSKA (reference sequence). CDR3 DNA: TGCAGTGCTAGAGAGCCCAGGAGCACAGATACGCAGTATTTT. As protein: CSAREPRSTDTQYF.

The chain employs TRBV29-1 and TRBJ1-3; tentatively, D is TRBD1 (5 bases). The CDR3 loop spans 13 amino acids. Between the trimmed V and J ends, which lost 7 bases and 2 bases, there was a span of 12 bases. In germline, CDR1 is SQVTM, CDR2 ANQGSEA. CDR3 bases: TGCAGCGCCCCTGTGGGGGCTGGAAACACCATATATTTT. Protein product: CSAPVGAGNTIYF. The variable domain in full, with the rest retrieved from reference TRBV29-1 and TRBJ1-3, is SAVISQKPSRDICQRGTSLTIQCQVDSQVTMMFWYRQQPGQSLTLIATANQGSEATYESGFVIDKFPISRPNLTFSTLTVSNMSPEDSSIYLCSAPVGAGNTIYFGEGSWLTVV.

The chain joins TRBV3-1 to TRBJ2-3; TRBD2 might be the D (6 bases). Germline loops: CDR1 LGHDT, CDR2 YNNKEL (reference sequence). This CDR3 is 14 amino acids long. V dropped 4 bases and J dropped 5 bases, with 13 bases sitting between them. The CDR3 region is CASSLTSSGDTQYF. CDR3 in DNA: TGTGCCAGCAGCCTAACTAGCAGTGGAGATACGCAGTATTTT.

J is TRBJ2-7 and V is TRBV20-1, with D possibly called TRBD1 or TRBD2 (5 bases each). Trimming stripped 6 bases from V and 0 bases from J, with 12 bases between. CDR1 DFQATT and CDR2 SNEGSKA come from the germline V gene (reference sequence). The CDR3 has 13 amino acids. This CDR3 is CSARDPSSYEQYV. For the CDR3, the DNA is TGCAGTGCCCGGGACCCGAGCTCCTACGAGCAGTACGTC.

This clonotype has a handful of counts. The genes are TRBV21-1 and TRBJ2-1; the table's D call TRBD1 went unverified against the DNA. TRBV21-1 is a pseudogene. This CDR3 has 11 residues. CDR3 nucleotide sequence: TGTGCCAGCAGTAGACCCCCTGAGCAGTTCTTC. Translating gives CASSRPPEQFF.

This chain links TRBV29-1 with TRBJ2-6, with 9 bases aligning to TRBD1. Germline V gene sequence: CDR1 SQVTM, CDR2 ANQGSEA. V lost 4 bases to trimming and J lost 0 bases; unmatched junction nucleotides: 4. The length of the CDR3 is 16 residues. This CDR3 reads CSVGTGDFSGANVLTF. In nucleotides, the CDR3 is TGCAGCGTTGGGACAGGGGACTTCTCTGGGGCCAACGTCCTGACTTTC. The full variable domain, with the rest looked up from reference TRBV29-1 and TRBJ2-6, is SAVISQKPSRDICQRGTSLTIQCQVDSQVTMMFWYRQQPGQSLTLIATANQGSEATYESGFVIDKFPISRPNLTFSTLTVSNMSPEDSSIYLCSVGTGDFSGANVLTFGAGSRLTVL.

This chain uses TRBV28 with TRBJ2-3; 10 bases fit TRBD1. Germline assignment: CDR1 MDHEN and CDR2 SYDVKM. V lost 3 bases and J lost 0; bases outside the gene matches: 3. CDR3 length equals 16 residues. The CDR3 nucleotides are TGTGCCAGCAGTTTGACAGGGGGCTTTAGCACAGATACGCAGTATTTT. Translation gives CASSLTGGFSTDTQYF.

The V call is TRBV6-5, the J call TRBJ1-2, with D perhaps TRBD1 (5 bases). The CDR3 runs to 15 residues. Germline lookup yields CDR1 MNHEY and CDR2 SVGAGI. V gave up 2 bases and J gave up 9 bases, with 19 bases separating them. CDR3 in amino acids: CASSYRGGGGASYTF. The CDR3 DNA follows: TGTGCCAGCAGTTACCGGGGTGGGGGGGGAGCTAGCTACACCTTC.

This clonotype was seen a few times. The chain carries TRBV12-3 or TRBV12-4 and TRBJ2-7, with a weak D call TRBD1 (6 bases). CDR3 size: 13 residues. Trimming removed 5 bases from V and 8 bases from J, with 16 bases in between. CDR3 bases: TGTGCCAGCAGTCCACGAGGGGGATACCAGCAGTACTTC. Encoded protein: CASSPRGGYQQYF.

This chain connects TRBV7-8 to TRBJ2-5; D gene uncertain. Trimming removed 2 bases from V and 5 bases from J, with 9 bases in between. The germline V gene encodes CDR1 SGHVS and CDR2 FQNEAQ. The CDR3 loop spans 13 amino acids. The CDR3 region is CASSLTAAETQYF. CDR3 in DNA: TGTGCCAGCAGCTTAACGGCTGCGGAGACCCAGTACTTC.